This is a list of T cell receptor beta chains from one sample in a study of T cell changes during pregnancy in multiple sclerosis. The table came from immunoSEQ multiplex PCR; TCRdb's copy has only in-frame clones and leaves some out. The table includes 40,000 or so clones, under 95% detected once. The sequences come from peripheral blood, collected in the third trimester of pregnancy. These receptors all stem from a female donor in good health, enrolled as a control in a pregnancy study. CDR3s include the opening cysteine and the closing phenylalanine or tryptophan. Fields, in order: J gene, V gene, CDR3 protein.

J gene: TRBJ2-7
V gene: TRBV6-5
CDR3 protein: CASSVTDRSYEQYF

J gene: TRBJ2-1
V gene: TRBV15
CDR3 protein: CATSGDRSSYNEQFF

J gene: TRBJ2-1
V gene: TRBV6-1
CDR3 protein: CASSETGGPLYNEQFF

J gene: TRBJ1-5
V gene: TRBV25-1
CDR3 protein: CASSDDTGFYSNQPQHF

J gene: TRBJ2-3
V gene: TRBV7-7
CDR3 protein: CASSTGGTDTQYF

J gene: TRBJ1-6
V gene: TRBV30
CDR3 protein: CAWGDRSSYNSPPHF

J gene: TRBJ1-3
V gene: TRBV4-3
CDR3 protein: CASSQDRASSGNTIYF

J gene: TRBJ2-2
V gene: TRBV7-9
CDR3 protein: CASRRGQGAMNTGELFF

J gene: TRBJ1-2
V gene: TRBV4-2
CDR3 protein: CASSHHRDRGDYGYTF

J gene: TRBJ1-2
V gene: TRBV5-6
CDR3 protein: CASSTGGDGGYTF

J gene: TRBJ2-1
V gene: TRBV6-5
CDR3 protein: CASSGYRDNEQFF

J gene: TRBJ2-2
V gene: TRBV28
CDR3 protein: CASSPDRVGELFF

J gene: TRBJ2-3
V gene: TRBV18
CDR3 protein: CASSPPSGRDTQYF

J gene: TRBJ1-1
V gene: TRBV5-1
CDR3 protein: CASSWAGQGSEAFF

J gene: TRBJ1-2
V gene: TRBV7-2
CDR3 protein: CASSWDTLNSYGYTF

J gene: TRBJ1-1
V gene: TRBV9
CDR3 protein: CASSRLGTEAFF

J gene: TRBJ2-3
V gene: TRBV5-1
CDR3 protein: CASSSIAGEADTQYF

J gene: TRBJ2-3
V gene: TRBV29-1
CDR3 protein: CSVPGADTQYF

J gene: TRBJ2-5
V gene: TRBV6-1
CDR3 protein: CASSEGTGSETQYF

J gene: TRBJ1-2
V gene: TRBV18
CDR3 protein: CASSLGTGAYGYTF

J gene: TRBJ2-7
V gene: TRBV25-1
CDR3 protein: CASSADGTRLSEQYF

J gene: TRBJ2-1
V gene: TRBV29-1
CDR3 protein: CSANLGLADDQFF

J gene: TRBJ2-1
V gene: TRBV11-2
CDR3 protein: CASSPVRAYNEQFF

J gene: TRBJ2-1
V gene: TRBV6-4
CDR3 protein: CASRRDREGNEQFF